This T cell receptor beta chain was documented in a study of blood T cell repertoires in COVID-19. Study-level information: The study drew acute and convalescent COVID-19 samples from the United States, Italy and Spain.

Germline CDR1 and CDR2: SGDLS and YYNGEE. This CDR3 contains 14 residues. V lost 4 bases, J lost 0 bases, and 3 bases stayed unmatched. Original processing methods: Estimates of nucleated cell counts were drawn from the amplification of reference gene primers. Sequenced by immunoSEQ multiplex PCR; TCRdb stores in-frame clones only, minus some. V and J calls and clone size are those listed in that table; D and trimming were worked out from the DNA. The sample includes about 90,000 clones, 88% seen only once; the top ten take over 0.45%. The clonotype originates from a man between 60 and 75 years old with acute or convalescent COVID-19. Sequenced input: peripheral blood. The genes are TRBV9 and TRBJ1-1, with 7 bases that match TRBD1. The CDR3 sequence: CASSLTGVNTEAFF. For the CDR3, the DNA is TGTGCCAGCAGCCTCACAGGGGTGAACACTGAAGCTTTCTTT.